These T cell receptor beta chains were read from a single sample in a study of T cells in localized non-small cell lung cancer. Sequencing was performed with immunoSEQ multiplex PCR; in TCRdb, only in-frame clones are kept and a portion is missing. The sample lists roughly 61,000 clones, roughly 81% occurring once. Sequenced material: PBMCs, taken before any cancer treatment. The receptors derive from a man between 40 and 70 years old with stage II lung adenocarcinoma. The CDR3 runs from the conserved cysteine through the conserved F or W. The order of the fields is CDR3 protein, CDR3 DNA, D gene, V gene, J gene, clone size. D genes are given only for firm matches. A row's size may be missing; if present it is once, few, many or a size class.

CDR3aa: CASSLESGTGANVLTF
CDR3nt: TGTGCCAGCAGCTTGGAGTCAGGGACTGGGGCCAACGTCCTGACTTTC
d_gene: -
v_gene: TRBV5-8
j_gene: TRBJ2-6
abundance: -

CDR3aa: CASKPDRGSYEQYF
CDR3nt: TGTGCCAGCAAGCCCGACAGGGGTTCGTACGAGCAGTACTTC
d_gene: TRBD1
v_gene: TRBV27
j_gene: TRBJ2-7
abundance: -

CDR3aa: CASSPGTDTQYF
CDR3nt: TGCGCCAGCAGTCCCGGCACAGATACGCAGTATTTT
d_gene: -
v_gene: TRBV5-1
j_gene: TRBJ2-3
abundance: -

CDR3aa: CASSEQVLGYTF
CDR3nt: TGTGCCAGCAGTGAGCAGGTCTTGGGCTACACCTTC
d_gene: -
v_gene: TRBV2
j_gene: TRBJ1-2
abundance: -

CDR3aa: CASSPGQGSDTQYF
CDR3nt: TGTGCCAGCAGCCCTGGACAGGGGTCAGATACGCAGTATTTT
d_gene: TRBD1
v_gene: TRBV7-3
j_gene: TRBJ2-3
abundance: -

CDR3aa: CASSPRQGPDTQYF
CDR3nt: TGCGCCAGCAGCCCCCGACAGGGCCCAGATACGCAGTATTTT
d_gene: TRBD1
v_gene: TRBV5-1
j_gene: TRBJ2-3
abundance: -

CDR3aa: CSVLQGADEKLFF
CDR3nt: TGCAGCGTTCTACAGGGGGCCGATGAAAAACTGTTTTTT
d_gene: TRBD1
v_gene: TRBV29-1
j_gene: TRBJ1-4
abundance: -

CDR3aa: CASSVEGDPGNTIYF
CDR3nt: TGTGCCAGCAGCGTAGAGGGGGACCCTGGAAACACCATATATTTT
d_gene: -
v_gene: TRBV9
j_gene: TRBJ1-3
abundance: once

CDR3aa: CASSTSTWALYEQYF
CDR3nt: TGTGCCAGTAGCACCTCGACCTGGGCTCTGTACGAGCAGTACTTC
d_gene: -
v_gene: TRBV19
j_gene: TRBJ2-7
abundance: once

CDR3aa: CASSTTGSGANVLTF
CDR3nt: TGTGCCAGCAGCACAACAGGGTCAGGGGCCAACGTCCTGACTTTC
d_gene: -
v_gene: TRBV7-2
j_gene: TRBJ2-6
abundance: -

CDR3aa: CASSGSGVNTEAFF
CDR3nt: TGTGCCAGCTCCGGCAGCGGGGTGAACACTGAAGCTTTCTTT
d_gene: -
v_gene: TRBV18
j_gene: TRBJ1-1
abundance: -

CDR3aa: CASSWEMDGYNEQFF
CDR3nt: TGCGCCAGCAGTTGGGAGATGGACGGTTACAATGAGCAGTTCTTC
d_gene: -
v_gene: TRBV5-1
j_gene: TRBJ2-1
abundance: once

CDR3aa: CASSPGANTGELFF
CDR3nt: TGTGCCAGCTCACCAGGGGCTAACACCGGGGAGCTGTTTTTT
d_gene: -
v_gene: TRBV18
j_gene: TRBJ2-2
abundance: -

CDR3aa: CASAGGGPTDTQYF
CDR3nt: TGTGCCAGCGCAGGGGGCGGCCCCACAGATACGCAGTATTTT
d_gene: TRBD1
v_gene: TRBV9
j_gene: TRBJ2-3
abundance: -

CDR3aa: CASSKRGRTNTEAFF
CDR3nt: TGTGCCAGCAGCAAGAGGGGACGGACGAACACTGAAGCTTTCTTT
d_gene: -
v_gene: TRBV21-1
j_gene: TRBJ1-1
abundance: -

CDR3aa: CACGSGANVLTF
CDR3nt: TGTGCCTGCGGCTCTGGGGCCAACGTCCTGACTTTC
d_gene: -
v_gene: TRBV7-9
j_gene: TRBJ2-6
abundance: -

CDR3aa: CASSAGLGGTDTQYF
CDR3nt: TGTGCCAGCAGCGCCGGACTAGGAGGCACAGATACGCAGTATTTT
d_gene: TRBD2
v_gene: TRBV7-3
j_gene: TRBJ2-3
abundance: once

CDR3aa: CASSQGGVRTDTQYF
CDR3nt: TGCGCCAGCAGCCAAGGGGGAGTACGCACAGATACGCAGTATTTT
d_gene: -
v_gene: TRBV4-1
j_gene: TRBJ2-3
abundance: few

CDR3aa: CASSVGPEGEAFF
CDR3nt: TGTGCCAGCAGCGTAGGGCCAGAGGGTGAAGCTTTCTTT
d_gene: -
v_gene: TRBV9
j_gene: TRBJ1-1
abundance: many

CDR3aa: CASSFGGKTEAFF
CDR3nt: TGTGCCAGCAGTTTTGGGGGAAAGACTGAAGCTTTCTTT
d_gene: -
v_gene: TRBV6-5
j_gene: TRBJ1-1
abundance: -

CDR3aa: CASSWTSGRADTQYF
CDR3nt: TGTGCCAGCAGCTGGACTAGCGGGAGAGCAGATACGCAGTATTTT
d_gene: TRBD2
v_gene: TRBV7-9
j_gene: TRBJ2-3
abundance: -

CDR3aa: CASSRYQGTYNEQFF
CDR3nt: TGTGCCAGCAGCCGTTACCAGGGAACCTACAATGAGCAGTTCTTC
d_gene: -
v_gene: TRBV6-4
j_gene: TRBJ2-1
abundance: -

CDR3aa: CASSEAGANYGYTF
CDR3nt: TGTGCCAGCAGTGAAGCGGGGGCAAACTATGGCTACACCTTC
d_gene: -
v_gene: TRBV2
j_gene: TRBJ1-2
abundance: -

CDR3aa: CASSSRGAWGTGELFF
CDR3nt: TGTGCCAGCAGCTCCAGGGGTGCCTGGGGGACCGGGGAGCTGTTTTTT
d_gene: -
v_gene: TRBV5-4
j_gene: TRBJ2-2
abundance: -

CDR3aa: CASSQQVVNTEAFF
CDR3nt: TGCGCCAGCAGCCAGCAGGTTGTGAACACTGAAGCTTTCTTT
d_gene: -
v_gene: TRBV4-1
j_gene: TRBJ1-1
abundance: -

CDR3aa: CASSEWGTGELFF
CDR3nt: TGTGCCAGCAGTGAATGGGGGACTGGGGAGCTGTTTTTT
d_gene: -
v_gene: TRBV25-1
j_gene: TRBJ2-2
abundance: -

CDR3aa: CASSAPRGGTSTDTQYF
CDR3nt: TGTGCCAGCAGTGCCCCCCGAGGCGGGACCAGCACAGATACGCAGTATTTT
d_gene: -
v_gene: TRBV6-1
j_gene: TRBJ2-3
abundance: -

CDR3aa: CASKSTAISQETQYF
CDR3nt: TGCGCCAGCAAGTCCACAGCCATTTCCCAAGAGACCCAGTACTTC
d_gene: -
v_gene: TRBV5-1
j_gene: TRBJ2-5
abundance: -

CDR3aa: CAWSDDEQFF
CDR3nt: TGTGCCTGGAGTGACGATGAGCAGTTCTTC
d_gene: -
v_gene: TRBV30
j_gene: TRBJ2-1
abundance: -

CDR3aa: CASSFTSDEQYF
CDR3nt: TGCGCCAGCAGCTTTACCAGTGACGAGCAGTACTTC
d_gene: -
v_gene: TRBV5-1
j_gene: TRBJ2-7
abundance: -

CDR3aa: CASSLTSGRTDTQYF
CDR3nt: TGTGCCAGCAGTCTAACTAGCGGGAGGACAGATACGCAGTATTTT
d_gene: TRBD2
v_gene: TRBV6-6
j_gene: TRBJ2-3
abundance: -

CDR3aa: CATSRDLGSNQPQHF
CDR3nt: TGTGCCACCAGCAGAGATCTGGGTAGCAATCAGCCCCAGCATTTT
d_gene: -
v_gene: TRBV15
j_gene: TRBJ1-5
abundance: -

CDR3aa: CASSRSENGPMNTEAFF
CDR3nt: TGCGCCAGCAGCCGAAGTGAGAACGGCCCCATGAACACTGAAGCTTTCTTT
d_gene: -
v_gene: TRBV4-1
j_gene: TRBJ1-1
abundance: -

CDR3aa: CASSHLGLADTDTQYF
CDR3nt: TGTGCCAGCAGCCACCTCGGACTAGCGGACACAGATACGCAGTATTTT
d_gene: TRBD2
v_gene: TRBV6-6
j_gene: TRBJ2-3
abundance: -

CDR3aa: CASRSPLGGGADTQYF
CDR3nt: TGTGCCAGCAGGTCCCCGTTGGGCGGAGGAGCAGATACGCAGTATTTT
d_gene: -
v_gene: TRBV2
j_gene: TRBJ2-3
abundance: -

CDR3aa: CASSRGGARGNTIYF
CDR3nt: TGTGCCAGCTCCCGAGGTGGGGCGCGCGGAAACACCATATATTTT
d_gene: -
v_gene: TRBV6-5
j_gene: TRBJ1-3
abundance: -

CDR3aa: CASSLDGGANVLTF
CDR3nt: TGTGCCAGCAGCTTGGATGGTGGGGCCAACGTCCTGACTTTC
d_gene: -
v_gene: TRBV11-2
j_gene: TRBJ2-6
abundance: once

CDR3aa: CASSQGPRRNQPQHF
CDR3nt: TGTGCCAGCAGCCAGGGACCTCGCAGAAATCAGCCCCAGCATTTT
d_gene: -
v_gene: TRBV21-1
j_gene: TRBJ1-5
abundance: few

CDR3aa: CASSVVSATEAFF
CDR3nt: TGTGCCAGCAGCGTAGTGTCGGCCACTGAAGCTTTCTTT
d_gene: -
v_gene: TRBV9
j_gene: TRBJ1-1
abundance: few

CDR3aa: CASSYTGFTDTQYF
CDR3nt: TGTGCCAGCAGCTATACAGGGTTCACAGATACGCAGTATTTT
d_gene: -
v_gene: TRBV7-9
j_gene: TRBJ2-3
abundance: -

CDR3aa: CAISLRSTSGREQFF
CDR3nt: TGTGCCATCAGTTTAAGGTCGACTAGCGGGAGGGAGCAGTTCTTC
d_gene: TRBD2
v_gene: TRBV10-3
j_gene: TRBJ2-1
abundance: -

CDR3aa: CASSQDPPGALNTEAFF
CDR3nt: TGCGCCAGCAGCCAAGATCCCCCCGGGGCTCTGAACACTGAAGCTTTCTTT
d_gene: -
v_gene: TRBV4-3
j_gene: TRBJ1-1
abundance: -

CDR3aa: CASSLMRGRYEQYF
CDR3nt: TGTGCCAGCAGCTTGATGAGGGGGCGATACGAGCAGTACTTC
d_gene: TRBD1
v_gene: TRBV7-6
j_gene: TRBJ2-7
abundance: -

CDR3aa: CASSQVVGGGYSNQPQHF
CDR3nt: TGCGCCAGCAGCCAAGTAGTAGGGGGGGGCTATAGCAATCAGCCCCAGCATTTT
d_gene: -
v_gene: TRBV4-1
j_gene: TRBJ1-5
abundance: -

CDR3aa: CASSLETQYF
CDR3nt: TGTGCCAGCAGCTTAGAGACCCAGTACTTC
d_gene: -
v_gene: TRBV7-9
j_gene: TRBJ2-5
abundance: -

CDR3aa: CASSHRQDSNEKLFF
CDR3nt: TGTGCCAGCAGCCACAGACAGGACTCTAATGAAAAACTGTTTTTT
d_gene: -
v_gene: TRBV27
j_gene: TRBJ1-4
abundance: -

CDR3aa: CAIRLAGAQTDTQYF
CDR3nt: TGCGCCATCCGACTAGCGGGAGCTCAAACAGATACGCAGTATTTT
d_gene: TRBD2
v_gene: TRBV10-1
j_gene: TRBJ2-3
abundance: -

CDR3aa: CASSLTALNTGELFF
CDR3nt: TGTGCCAGCAGCTTGACAGCCCTGAACACCGGGGAGCTGTTTTTT
d_gene: -
v_gene: TRBV7-2
j_gene: TRBJ2-2
abundance: -

CDR3aa: CASSYSNRRDSPLHF
CDR3nt: TGTGCCAGCAGTTACTCGAACAGGAGGGATTCACCCCTCCACTTT
d_gene: -
v_gene: TRBV6-5
j_gene: TRBJ1-6
abundance: -

CDR3aa: CAWSSGLQSPLHF
CDR3nt: TGTGCCTGGAGTAGTGGGTTACAATCACCCCTCCACTTT
d_gene: -
v_gene: TRBV30
j_gene: TRBJ1-6
abundance: -

CDR3aa: CASSLALQAARETQYF
CDR3nt: TGTGCCAGCAGTTTGGCCCTACAGGCCGCCAGGGAGACCCAGTACTTC
d_gene: -
v_gene: TRBV27
j_gene: TRBJ2-5
abundance: -

CDR3aa: CASSPLSGRADTGELFF
CDR3nt: TGTGCCAGCAGCCCCCTTAGCGGGAGGGCCGACACCGGGGAGCTGTTTTTT
d_gene: TRBD2
v_gene: TRBV5-6
j_gene: TRBJ2-2
abundance: few

CDR3aa: CASSSSGRGEETQYF
CDR3nt: TGTGCCAGCAGTTCTAGCGGGAGAGGGGAAGAGACCCAGTACTTC
d_gene: TRBD2
v_gene: TRBV28
j_gene: TRBJ2-5
abundance: once

CDR3aa: CASSEVDSNQPQHF
CDR3nt: TGTGCCAGCAGTGAAGTGGATAGCAATCAGCCCCAGCATTTT
d_gene: -
v_gene: TRBV6-1
j_gene: TRBJ1-5
abundance: -

CDR3aa: CATSRDRGDYEQYF
CDR3nt: TGTGCCACCAGCAGAGATCGCGGAGACTACGAGCAGTACTTC
d_gene: -
v_gene: TRBV15
j_gene: TRBJ2-7
abundance: -